This T cell receptor (beta chain) was sequenced during a study of T cell repertoires in cytomegalovirus infection. Study-wide context: Public TCR beta signature analysis indicated the presence of both CMV infection and matching HLA type. Study observations and caveats: HLA-C-restricted CMV clonotypes gave the most frequent clonotype in two of eight donors.

The CDR3 loop spans 15 amino acids. Germline V gives CDR1 MNHEY, CDR2 SMNVEV (reference sequence). V shed 6 bases, J shed 8 bases, and the junction held 13 bases outside the gene matches. In its sample, this clonotype was seen a few times. Its antigen remains unidentified. A single record per CDR3 protein comes from TCRdb applying MiXCR to the reads. The table has around 750,000 distinct CDR3 sequences, 30% to 35% seen once. V usage is TRBV27 and J usage is TRBJ2-3; TRBD2 aligns across 8 bases. Specimen: cultured CD8+ T cells from PBMCs, collected from culture after CMV antigen stimulation. This TCR came from a human donor in good health (CMV status not recorded). Some clones in this sample may be carry-over from other donors' samples. The CDR3 DNA follows: TGTGCCAGCAGGCCTATAGCGGGGCCGGACGGTACGCAGTATTTT. It codes for CASRPIAGPDGTQYF.